This T cell receptor (beta chain) comes out of a study of T cell changes during pregnancy in multiple sclerosis. V lost 0 bases and J lost 4, with 15 bases in between. The germline CDR1 and CDR2 sequences are MGHRA and YSYEKL. The CDR3 loop spans 16 amino acids. Using immunoSEQ multiplex PCR, the repertoire was profiled, and TCRdb retains in-frame clones only, with some absent. The data hold roughly 40,000 clones, with roughly 84% observed a single time. Sequences were derived from CD4+ T cells from peripheral blood mononuclear cells, sampled before pregnancy. The sequence came from a female donor with multiple sclerosis, enrolled in a pregnancy study. The chain is built from TRBV4-1 and TRBJ1-2, with TRBD1 as a possible D gene (6 bases). CDR3 loop: CASSQDQGGSTYGYTF. The CDR3 nucleotides are TGCGCCAGCAGCCAAGATCAAGGGGGTTCAACCTATGGCTACACCTTC.